The rows below give T cell receptor beta chains drawn from one sample of a study of T cells after yellow fever vaccination. TCRdb recomputed calls from the 5' RACE reads with MiXCR, one row per CDR3 protein. The sample contains hundreds of thousands of distinct CDR3 sequences, about 8.7% of which appear only once. This specimen was PBMCs, taken on the day of the first yellow fever vaccination. The source is a man between 18 and 35 years old who received the YFV17D yellow fever vaccine. The CDR3 runs from the conserved cysteine through the conserved F or W. Fields, in order: D gene, V gene, J gene, clone size, CDR3 DNA, CDR3 protein. The D gene is left open where the match is weak. Not all rows give a size; the values are once, few, many and, for expanded clones, a class.

-	TRBV5-1	TRBJ2-1	few	TGCGCCAGCAGCTTAGGGACCAACAATGAGCAGTTCTTC	CASSLGTNNEQFF
-	TRBV5-1	TRBJ2-5	few	TGCGCCAGCAGGGACCAGTACCAAGAGACCCAGTACTTC	CASRDQYQETQYF
TRBD2	TRBV20-1	TRBJ2-5	few	TGCAGTGCTCCGACTAGCGGGAGAAGGGAGACCCAGTACTTC	CSAPTSGRRETQYF
TRBD1	TRBV12-3/TRBV12-4	TRBJ1-2	many	TGTGCCAGCAGCACAGGACAGGGCTACGGCTACACCTTC	CASSTGQGYGYTF
TRBD1	TRBV5-1	TRBJ2-1	few	TGCGCCAGCAGCTTAGGACAGGGGGAAGGTGAGCAGTTCTTC	CASSLGQGEGEQFF
-	TRBV20-1	TRBJ1-2	few	TGCAGTGCTAGACCTCCGGGGACGGATGGCTACACCTTC	CSARPPGTDGYTF
-	TRBV5-4	TRBJ2-5	few	TGTGCCAGCAGCTTGATGGAGACCCAGTACTTC	CASSLMETQYF
-	TRBV5-1	TRBJ2-2	few	TGCGCCAGCAGCTCACGACCCGACACCGGGGAGCTGTTTTTT	CASSSRPDTGELFF
TRBD1	TRBV4-2	TRBJ1-5	few	TGTGCCAGCAGCCAAGCACAGGGGCGCCTTAGCAATCAGCCCCAGCATTTT	CASSQAQGRLSNQPQHF
-	TRBV27	TRBJ2-7	few	TGTGCCAGCAGTTACGACTCAGGATACGAGCAGTACTTC	CASSYDSGYEQYF
-	TRBV12-5	TRBJ1-3	-	TGTGTCACGGCGCCAACGGGCGGAAACACCATATATTTT	CVTAPTGGNTIYF
TRBD2	TRBV4-1	TRBJ2-4	-	TGCGCCAGCAGCCATAGGACTAGCGGGACCTTAAACATTCAGTACTTC	CASSHRTSGTLNIQYF
TRBD2	TRBV4-3	TRBJ2-3	few	TGCGCCAGCAGTATGGGTAGCGGGATAGATACGCAGTATTTT	CASSMGSGIDTQYF
TRBD2	TRBV6-1	TRBJ2-1	few	TGTGCCAGCAGCCCCTTGGCAGCGGGGGACTCCTACAATGAGCAGTTCTTC	CASSPLAAGDSYNEQFF
-	TRBV3-1	TRBJ1-2	many	TGTGCCAGCAGCCAAGGGCTAGGGAAGCAGGGCTACACCTTC	CASSQGLGKQGYTF
TRBD2	TRBV11-2	TRBJ2-1	many	TGTGCCAGCAGCCCCGTGACCGGGACTAACAGTGAGCAGTTCTTC	CASSPVTGTNSEQFF